These 10 T cell receptor beta chains came from one sample sequenced in a study of control samples from healthy donors and cancer patients. Produced via immunoSEQ multiplex PCR; TCRdb's table is partial and in-frame only. The data contain over 120,000 clones, just under 95% of them singletons. Material: PBMCs. The receptors were sampled from a man aged 55 to 70 with colorectal cancer.

The V call is TRBV7-2, the J call TRBJ2-3; 7 nucleotides match TRBD2. This CDR3 has 16 residues. V dropped 2 bases and J dropped 0; count of bases not matched to a gene: 5. CDR1 and CDR2 from the germline V gene are SGHTA and FQGNSA. This chain's CDR3 is CASSLNGGTSTDTQYF. The CDR3 region has the DNA TGTGCCAGCAGCTTAAACGGGGGGACCAGCACAGATACGCAGTATTTT.

The chain has TRBV7-2 and TRBJ2-1; possibly TRBD1 or TRBD2 for D (5 bases each). Germline CDR1 reads SGHTA; CDR2 reads FQGNSA. The V end lost 0 bases, the J end lost 7 bases, and 7 bases lay between the germline ends. CDR3 length: 13 amino acids. The CDR3 reads CASSLAWGNEQFF. CDR3 nucleotide sequence: TGTGCCAGCAGCTTAGCGTGGGGGAATGAGCAGTTCTTC. Full variable domain (rest looked up from reference TRBV7-2 and TRBJ2-1): GAGVSQSPSNKVTEKGKDVELRCDPISGHTALYWYRQSLGQGLEFLIYFQGNSAPDKSGLPSDRFSAERTGGSVSTLTIQRTQQEDSAVYLCASSLAWGNEQFFGPGTRLTVL.

The rearrangement uses TRBV7-7 and TRBJ2-5; 10 nucleotides match TRBD1. This CDR3 is built from 15 residues. Trimming at V came to 5 bases and at J to 4 bases, leaving 7 bases not matched to a gene. CDR1 and CDR2 from the germline V gene are SSHAT and FNYEAQ (reference sequence). This chain's CDR3 is CASSPGTGVGETQYF. Here the CDR3 DNA reads TGTGCCAGCAGCCCGGGGACAGGGGTGGGAGAGACCCAGTACTTC. The whole variable domain, filled in from reference TRBV7-7 and TRBJ2-5, reads GAGVSQSPRYKVTKRGQDVTLRCDPISSHATLYWYQQALGQGPEFLTYFNYEAQPDKSGLPSDRFSAERPEGSISTLTIQRTEQRDSAMYRCASSPGTGVGETQYFGPGTRLLVL.

V gene TRBV7-2 combines with J gene TRBJ2-3, with TRBD1 matching 11 bases. After removal of 0 bases from V and 4 bases from J, the junction contained 6 bases not matched to a gene. The CDR3 has 17 residues. Germline V gene data show CDR1 as SGHTA and CDR2 as FQGNSA. CDR3 bases: TGTGCCAGCAGCTTAGCGGGGACAGGGGGGGGTGCAGATACGCAGTATTTT. Translation: CASSLAGTGGGADTQYF.

For the CDR3, the DNA is TGCGCCAGCAGCAGGACAGGGCGTGAGGAAGACACTGAAGCTTTCTTT. It yields the protein CASSRTGREEDTEAFF. The chain recombines TRBV5-1 with TRBJ1-1; TRBD1 matches at 8 bases. This CDR3 is built from 16 residues. Germline trimming cut 4 bases from V and 3 bases from J; bases unmatched to any gene: 11. The germline gives CDR1 SGHRS, CDR2 YFSETQ.

This clone was observed once. The chain uses TRBV24-1 and TRBJ2-3, with a possible D match to TRBD2 (6 bases). This CDR3 spans 14 amino acids. Germline V lookup: CDR1 KGHDR, CDR2 SFDVKD. Between the trimmed V and J ends, which lost 5 bases and 1 base, there was a span of 9 bases. CDR3 region: CATSVGGGTDTQYF. CDR3 in DNA: TGTGCCACCAGTGTGGGGGGTGGCACAGATACGCAGTATTTT.

This chain uses TRBV10-1 with TRBJ2-3, with 10 positions matching TRBD2. The junction had 4 bases not matched to a gene; V was cut back by 3 bases and J by 1 base. The germline CDR1 and CDR2 sequences are WNHNN and SYGVQD (reference sequence). There are 16 residues in the CDR3. This chain's CDR3 is CASSDPGTSGTDTQYF. Here the CDR3 DNA reads TGCGCCAGCAGTGACCCCGGGACTAGCGGCACAGATACGCAGTATTTT.

The rearrangement links TRBV30 to TRBJ1-4, with TRBD1 matching 8 bases. The CDR3 sequence is 17 residues long. Germline-derived CDR1 and CDR2 are GTSNPN and SVGIG (reference sequence). The J segment lost 7 bases and the V segment lost 2 bases, leaving 15 bases of the junction unmatched. The CDR3 reads CAWSPLGQGGFGEKLFF. The CDR3 nucleotides read TGTGCCTGGAGTCCCCTTGGACAGGGAGGGTTTGGTGAAAAACTGTTTTTT. The variable domain in full, with the rest retrieved from reference TRBV30 and TRBJ1-4, is SQTIHQWPATLVQPVGSPLSLECTVEGTSNPNLYWYRQAAGRGLQLLFYSVGIGQISSEVPQNLSASRPQDRQFILSSKKLLLSDSGFYLCAWSPLGQGGFGEKLFFGSGTQLSVL.

The genes are TRBV25-1 and TRBJ1-2; 11 nucleotides align to TRBD1. The CDR3 is 16 amino acids. Germline V gives CDR1 MGHDK, CDR2 SYGVNS. V was pared by 3 bases and J by 6 bases, with 9 bases of the junction left unmatched. CDR3 region: CASSDPWGQGGDGYTF. As DNA, the CDR3 is TGTGCCAGCAGTGACCCCTGGGGACAGGGGGGTGATGGCTACACCTTC.

This clone appeared a single time. The chain combines TRBV29-1 with TRBJ1-1, with D tentatively TRBD1 (5 bases). Trimming removed 7 bases at V and 4 bases at J, with 16 bases between. The length of the CDR3 is 13 residues. Germline lookup yields CDR1 SQVTM and CDR2 ANQGSEA. The CDR3 nucleotides are TGCAGCGCCGAACGGGGCGGGGGCACTGAAGCTTTCTTT. Protein product: CSAERGGGTEAFF.